This T cell receptor (beta chain) was sequenced during a study of blood T cells in healthy people across ages. This clonotype has more than one count but fewer than ten. The J segment lost 10 bases and the V segment lost 7 bases, leaving 10 bases of the junction unmatched. The CDR3 extends over 14 amino acids. Germline-derived CDR1 and CDR2 are ENHRY and SYGVKD. Primers used in a second PCR of about 7 to 12 cycles were a sample-barcoded 5' primer and a J-beta primer mix. TCRdb reprocessed the 5' RACE reads via MiXCR and lists one record per CDR3 protein. This sample has over 500,000 distinct CDR3 sequences, with around 50% found just once.

The sequenced material came from blood. The rearrangement joins TRBV10-3 to TRBJ1-6, with 7 bases that match TRBD1. This sequence originates from a woman aged 80 or over in good health. This CDR3 is CAITATGSQSPLHF. In nucleotides, the CDR3 is TGTGCCATCACCGCGACAGGGAGCCAATCACCCCTCCACTTT.